What follows are 11 T cell receptor beta chains derived from one specimen sequenced in a study of blood T cell repertoires in COVID-19. Assay: immunoSEQ multiplex PCR; the TCRdb copy retains only in-frame clones and omits some. The sample includes around 140,000 clones, about four fifths seen only once; the top ten take 8.2%. The sample taken for sequencing was peripheral blood. The receptors derive from a human donor in a cohort sampled during active COVID-19.

V gene TRBV20-1 combines with J gene TRBJ1-2; TRBD1 matches at 9 bases. Germline V gene sequence: CDR1 DFQATT, CDR2 SNEGSKA (reference sequence). The CDR3 length is 13 residues. V was pared by 3 bases and J by 5 bases, with 4 bases of the junction left unmatched. The CDR3 loop reads CSASPGQGYGYTF. The CDR3 coding sequence is TGCAGTGCTAGTCCAGGACAGGGGTATGGCTACACCTTC.

V gene TRBV6-5 combines with J gene TRBJ2-5, with D possibly TRBD1 on 5 matching bases. The V gene lost 6 bases and the J gene lost 5 bases, with 19 bases spanning the gap. Germline CDR1 MNHEY, CDR2 SVGAGI. The CDR3 is 15 residues long. The CDR3 DNA reads as TGTGCCAGCAGAGCTGGTAGGGGCGCAGGGGAGACCCAGTACTTC. This gives the protein CASRAGRGAGETQYF.

CDR3 loop: CASSSQVGTEAFF. The CDR3 DNA reads TGTGCCAGCAGCTCACAGGTAGGGACTGAAGCTTTCTTT. The rearrangement uses TRBV7-9 and TRBJ1-1, with D possibly being TRBD1 (5 bases). V dropped 4 bases and J dropped 5 bases, with 11 bases sitting between them. The CDR3 is 13 amino acids. Germline-derived CDR1 and CDR2 are SEHNR and FQNEAQ (reference sequence).

This chain links TRBV19 with TRBJ2-5; the match to TRBD1 covers 7 bases. With V trimmed by 5 bases and J by 2 bases, 2 bases remained unmatched. There are 13 residues in the CDR3. CDR1 is LNHDA, CDR2 SQIVND, per germline (reference sequence). Written as DNA, the CDR3 is TGTGCCAGTAGTGGGACAGTTCAAGAGACCCAGTACTTC. Residues: CASSGTVQETQYF.

The V call is TRBV5-6, the J call TRBJ2-1, with 7 positions matching TRBD1. The V segment lost 3 bases and the J segment 4 bases; nucleotides outside the gene matches: 10. Germline V lookup: CDR1 SGHDT, CDR2 YYEEEE. CDR3 length: 16 residues. CDR3 DNA sequence: TGTGCCAGCAGCTCTGACCGACAGGGAGCGTACAATGAGCAGTTCTTC. Translation gives CASSSDRQGAYNEQFF. Based on the CDR3 plus reference TRBV5-6 and TRBJ2-1, the full variable domain is DAGVTQSPTHLIKTRGQQVTLRCSPKSGHDTVSWYQQALGQGPQFIFQYYEEEERQRGNFPDRFSGHQFPNYSSELNVNALLLGDSALYLCASSSDRQGAYNEQFFGPGTRLTVL.

This clone has a handful of counts. The J gene is TRBJ2-3, the V gene TRBV18; 7 bases are shared with TRBD2. The CDR3 consists of 13 residues. V was clipped by 5 bases and J by 5 bases; unmatched bases: 4. The germline gives CDR1 KGHSH, CDR2 LQKENI. CDR3 residues: CASSSGGGDTQYF. CDR3 in DNA: TGTGCCAGCTCATCGGGGGGAGGAGATACGCAGTATTTT.

V usage is TRBV9 and J usage is TRBJ2-5; the match to TRBD2 covers 12 bases. The junction had 3 bases not matched to a gene; V was cut back by 4 bases and J by 5 bases. The germline gives CDR1 SGDLS, CDR2 YYNGEE. The CDR3 totals 14 residues. CDR3 sequence: CASSFGTSGETQYF. Here the CDR3 DNA reads TGTGCCAGCAGCTTCGGGACTAGCGGGGAGACCCAGTACTTC. The complete variable domain, with remaining parts taken from reference TRBV9 and TRBJ2-5, reads DSGVTQTPKHLITATGQRVTLRCSPRSGDLSVYWYQQSLDQGLQFLIQYYNGEERAKGNILERFSAQQFPDLHSELNLSSLELGDSALYFCASSFGTSGETQYFGPGTRLLVL.

This clone has just one count. The rearrangement joins TRBV7-9 to TRBJ2-7, with TRBD1 matching over 10 bases. CDR3 length equals 14 residues. In germline, CDR1 is SEHNR, CDR2 FQNEAQ (reference sequence). V shed 5 bases, J shed 5 bases, and the junction held 6 bases outside the gene matches. The DNA of the CDR3 is TGTGCCAGCAGCCCCGGACAGGGGGTTCACGAGCAGTACTTC. This encodes CASSPGQGVHEQYF.

This clone was seen a handful of times. The junction shows a germline mismatch at one end, possibly a read error. The chain employs TRBV2 and TRBJ2-7; 7 bases match TRBD1. Germline V gene sequence: CDR1 SNHLY, CDR2 FYNNEI. CDR3 length equals 9 residues. CDR3 coding DNA: TGTGCCAGCGGTGGGACAGAGTCTTTC. As protein: CASGGTESF.

This chain uses TRBV7-9 with TRBJ2-5; maybe TRBD2 (5 bases). V lost 7 bases, J lost 2 bases, and 23 bases lay in between. The germline V gene encodes CDR1 SEHNR and CDR2 FQNEAQ (reference sequence). This CDR3 region has 17 residues. In DNA form, the CDR3 reads TGTGCCAGCACCAAAAGACCGGGATACCGAGTACAAGAGACCCAGTACTTC. Protein sequence: CASTKRPGYRVQETQYF.

The chain links TRBV5-1 to TRBJ2-1; 7 bases match TRBD2. With V trimmed by 4 bases and J by 0 bases, 10 bases remained unmatched. This CDR3 contains 17 residues. Germline V gene sequence: CDR1 SGHRS, CDR2 YFSETQ. Written as DNA, the CDR3 is TGCGCCAGCAGCCCCGTTCGTCGCGGGGGCTCCTACAATGAGCAGTTCTTC. It codes for CASSPVRRGGSYNEQFF.